This T cell receptor beta chain comes out of a study of blood T cells in healthy people across ages. Looked up from germline, CDR1 is MNHEY and CDR2 is SVGEGT. The CDR3 has 13 amino acids. V was cut by 2 bases and J by 9 bases, with 12 bases left in between. Next came a second PCR, run for 7 to 11 cycles, which used a sample-barcoded 5' primer along with a J-beta primer mix. TCRdb recomputed calls from the 5' RACE reads with MiXCR, one row per CDR3 protein. The data hold roughly 1.9 million distinct CDR3 sequences, with about 39% observed a single time. V is TRBV6-2 or TRBV6-3 and J is TRBJ2-3; D remains unclear. The receptor was isolated from a human donor in good health. The sequenced sample consisted of blood. In nucleotides, the CDR3 is TGTGCCAGCAGTTACACGCCCCGAGACACGCAGTATTTT. It translates to CASSYTPRDTQYF.